Presented here are 17 T cell receptor beta chains from one specimen sequenced in a study of monozygotic twins with inflammatory bowel disease. TCRdb reprocessed the 5' RACE reads, with one entry per CDR3 protein and no DNA. The table counts under 130,000 distinct CDR3 sequences; 1.5% to 2% lies in the top ten. Sample: blood. Receptor source: a human donor with ulcerative colitis or Crohn's disease, or a healthy co-twin of an affected twin (not recorded which).

V and J are TRBV15 and TRBJ2-1; the TCRdb D gene call, TRBD1, has no DNA to confirm it. The germline V gene encodes CDR1 LNHNV and CDR2 YYDKDF (reference sequence). This CDR3 contains 16 residues. The chain's CDR3 is CATSRPGTAGYNEQFF.

The V call is TRBV12-3 or TRBV12-4, the J call TRBJ1-1; TCRdb reports TRBD1, a call that lacks DNA to check it against. This CDR3 comprises 14 residues. The CDR3 region is CASSLGHLNTEAFF.

The J gene is TRBJ2-1, the V gene TRBV29-1; the TCRdb D gene call, TRBD2, has no DNA to confirm it. The CDR3 sequence is 12 residues long. CDR1 is SQVTM and CDR2 is ANQGSEA in the germline V gene. The CDR3 loop is CSTSGRFDEQFF.

V and J are TRBV24-1 and TRBJ2-1. Germline V gives CDR1 KGHDR, CDR2 SFDVKD. CDR3 length equals 15 residues. This CDR3 is CATSEVYGSYNEQFF.

The V gene is TRBV20-1, the J gene TRBJ2-7; the TRBD1 assignment by TCRdb is unverifiable without DNA. Germline V gene sequence: CDR1 DFQATT, CDR2 SNEGSKA (reference sequence). There are 16 residues in the CDR3. CDR3 sequence reads: CSARTAGTGIASEQYF.

The gene calls are TRBV20-1 and TRBJ2-7; TCRdb gives TRBD2 as the D gene, but with no DNA this cannot be confirmed. CDR3 size: 16 residues. Germline V gives CDR1 DFQATT, CDR2 SNEGSKA (reference sequence). CDR3 protein: CSARDPLTTRLYEQYF.

This rearrangement joins TRBV11-2 to TRBJ2-2; TCRdb picks TRBD1, but there is no DNA to check that call. The CDR3 covers 16 residues. Germline V gene sequence: CDR1 SGHAT, CDR2 FQNNGV. The CDR3 region is CASAWPDRGNTGELFF.

The rearrangement uses TRBV28 and TRBJ2-1; no DNA is available, so the TRBD1 call from TCRdb remains unchecked. CDR3 length: 15 residues. Germline CDR1 reads MDHEN; CDR2 reads SYDVKM. This chain's CDR3 is CASSIRFPGGGEQFF.

The V and J genes are TRBV10-3 and TRBJ2-3; the D gene TCRdb calls, TRBD1, cannot be checked with no DNA. The CDR3 totals 12 residues. Germline CDR1 is ENHRY and CDR2 is SYGVKD. The chain's CDR3 is CAIGQATDTQYF.

This chain links TRBV28 with TRBJ2-2; TCRdb's D call, TRBD2, is unchecked because there is no DNA. The CDR3 loop spans 16 amino acids. CDR1 and CDR2 from the germline V gene are MDHEN and SYDVKM. The CDR3 sequence: CASSFITGVGTGELFF.

The CDR3 reads CASSQENGNGNEQFF. This chain connects TRBV4-3 to TRBJ2-1; TCRdb's assignment of TRBD1 cannot be checked, as there is no DNA. CDR3 length equals 15 residues. Germline CDR1 reads LGHNA; CDR2 reads YSLEER.

This chain connects TRBV4-3 to TRBJ2-1; the D call of TRBD2 rests on TCRdb alone, since no DNA is present to check it. In germline, CDR1 is LGHNA, CDR2 YSLEER. The CDR3 is 15 residues long. Here the CDR3 reads CSSSRLSGSYNEQFF.

The V and J genes are TRBV7-3 and TRBJ2-2; without DNA, the TCRdb call of TRBD1 cannot be checked. This CDR3 contains 16 residues. Germline V CDR1 and CDR2: SGHTA, FQGTGA. The CDR3 sequence is CASSNGRGVNTGELFF.

CDR3 loop: CASSPLVTGELFF. The gene calls are TRBV3-1 and TRBJ2-2. The CDR3 contains 13 residues. Per the germline V gene, CDR1 is LGHDT and CDR2 is YNNKEL (reference sequence). Drawing the rest from reference TRBV3-1 and TRBJ2-2, the complete variable domain is DTAVSQTPKYLVTQMGNDKSIKCEQNLGHDTMYWYKQDSKKFLKIMFSYNNKELIINETVPNRFSPKSPDKAHLNLHINSLELGDSAVYFCASSPLVTGELFFGEGSRLTVL.

The chain links TRBV30 to TRBJ2-1; the TCRdb D gene call, TRBD1, has no DNA to confirm it. CDR3 size: 13 residues. In germline, CDR1 is GTSNPN, CDR2 SVGIG (reference sequence). The CDR3 region is CAWSGGRPNEQFF.

This sequence joins TRBV7-9 and TRBJ1-1. This CDR3 is built from 15 residues. Per the germline V gene, CDR1 is SEHNR and CDR2 is FQNEAQ (reference sequence). The CDR3: CASSPPPDPNTEAFF.

This sequence joins TRBV7-2 and TRBJ1-4; TCRdb reports TRBD1, a call that lacks DNA to check it against. The length of the CDR3 is 13 residues. Germline V CDR1 and CDR2: SGHTA, FQGNSA. CDR3 region: CASSLGVREKLFF.